This T cell receptor beta chain was found in a study of cytomegalovirus exposure and HLA in healthy donors. Background on the study: An earlier analysis identified under 130 million unique TCR beta sequences in 170 million or so T cells. Clustering assigned 81% of the roughly 430 genotyped donors to the Caucasian-associated ancestry cluster. Overall study results and limits: Through in vitro validation, a few CMV-associated chains were shown to be specific for CMV antigens.

PCR employed 60 Vbeta and 13 Jbeta primers. Assay used: immunoSEQ multiplex PCR; TCRdb lists only in-frame clones, some missing. The sample lists about 120,000 clones; 8.5% to 9% were seen once. Remarks on this clone: Its specificity is not known.

Sequencing was performed on PBMCs. This TCR derives from a woman between 35 and 50 years old in good health and CMV-seropositive.

The CDR3 DNA reads TGTGCCAGTAGTATAATAGGGCTAGCGGCCAACAATGAGCAGTTCTTC. Translating gives CASSIIGLAANNEQFF. This chain joins TRBV19 and TRBJ2-1; TRBD2 matches at 7 bases. The V gene's germline CDR1 is LNHDA and CDR2 SQIVND (reference sequence). V was pared by 2 bases and J by 5 bases, with 9 bases of the junction left unmatched. The CDR3 is made up of 16 amino acids.